The T cell receptor (beta chain) under discussion was sequenced for a study of graft-versus-host responses after intestinal transplantation. Germline V gives CDR1 SGHRS, CDR2 YFSETQ. The V and J ends lost 6 bases and 5 bases, in that order; junction bases with no gene match: 5. There are 14 residues in the CDR3. Responders (approximately 200,000, CFSE-labeled) met approximately 200,000 stimulators that were irradiated and violet-dye-labeled. A sort after the reaction isolated proliferating CFSE-low CD3+CD4+ and CD3+CD8+ responders. This clone has more than one count but fewer than ten. Using immunoSEQ multiplex PCR, the repertoire was profiled, and TCRdb retains in-frame clones only, with some absent. Among around 13,000 clones listed, more than 35% were seen once.

This chain joins TRBV5-1 and TRBJ2-1, with 10 bases matching TRBD2. The sequencing here drew on alloreactive CD4+ T cells from a mixed lymphocyte reaction culture, taken before intestinal transplant. Subset: CFSE-low proliferating T cells sorted from roughly six-day pre-transplant mixed lymphocyte reaction (GvH or HvG direction). The clonotype originates from a human patient who received an intestinal transplant. Here the CDR3 reads CASTSGGANNEQFF. The CDR3 region has the DNA TGCGCCAGCACGAGCGGGGGGGCGAACAATGAGCAGTTCTTC.